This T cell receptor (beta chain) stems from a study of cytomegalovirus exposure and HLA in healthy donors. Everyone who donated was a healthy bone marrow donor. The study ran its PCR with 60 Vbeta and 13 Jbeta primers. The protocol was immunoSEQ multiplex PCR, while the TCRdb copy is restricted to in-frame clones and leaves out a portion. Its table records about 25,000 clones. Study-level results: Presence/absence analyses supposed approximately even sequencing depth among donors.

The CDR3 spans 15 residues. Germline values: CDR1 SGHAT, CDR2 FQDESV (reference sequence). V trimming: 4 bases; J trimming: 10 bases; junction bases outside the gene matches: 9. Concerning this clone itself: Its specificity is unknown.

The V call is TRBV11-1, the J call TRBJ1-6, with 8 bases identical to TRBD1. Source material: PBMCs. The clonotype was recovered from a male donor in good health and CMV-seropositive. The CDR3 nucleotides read TGTGCCAGCAGCTCTCGGACAGGGCTCCGGTCACCCCTCCACTTT. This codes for CASSSRTGLRSPLHF.